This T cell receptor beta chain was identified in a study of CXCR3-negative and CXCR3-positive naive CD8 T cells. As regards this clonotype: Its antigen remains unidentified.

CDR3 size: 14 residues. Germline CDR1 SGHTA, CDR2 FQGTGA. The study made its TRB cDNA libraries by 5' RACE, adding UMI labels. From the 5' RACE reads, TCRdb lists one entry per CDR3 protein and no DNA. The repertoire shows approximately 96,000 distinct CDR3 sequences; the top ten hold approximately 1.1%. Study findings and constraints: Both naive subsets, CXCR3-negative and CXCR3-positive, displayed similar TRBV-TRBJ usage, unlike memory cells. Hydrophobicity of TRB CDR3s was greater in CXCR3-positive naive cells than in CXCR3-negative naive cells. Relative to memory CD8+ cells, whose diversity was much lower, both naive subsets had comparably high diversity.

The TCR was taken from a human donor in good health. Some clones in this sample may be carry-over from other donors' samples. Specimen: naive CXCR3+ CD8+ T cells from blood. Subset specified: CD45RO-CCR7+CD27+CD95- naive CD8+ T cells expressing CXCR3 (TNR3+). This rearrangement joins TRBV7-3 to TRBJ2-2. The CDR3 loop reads CASSLTKNTGELFF. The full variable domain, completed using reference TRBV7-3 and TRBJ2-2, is GAGVSQTPSNKVTEKGKYVELRCDPISGHTALYWYRQSLGQGPEFLIYFQGTGAADDSGLPNDRFFAVRPEGSVSTLKIQRTERGDSAVYLCASSLTKNTGELFFGEGSRLTVL.